These 17 T cell receptor beta chains originate from one sample sequenced in a study of blood T cells in healthy people across ages. The use of a sample-barcoded 5' primer and a J-beta primer mix characterized a second PCR of roughly 7 to 11 cycles. In TCRdb, the 5' RACE reads were re-called with MiXCR into one record per CDR3 protein. Among 780,000 or so distinct CDR3 sequences listed, 45% to 70% were seen once. Sequencing was carried out using blood. The receptors originated from a man aged 35 to 55 in good health.

J is TRBJ2-5 and V is TRBV7-3; D is perhaps TRBD1 or TRBD2 (5 bases each). The J call may be faulty, since TRBJ2-7 better matches the DNA end. The CDR3 covers 18 residues. Germline assignment: CDR1 SGHTA and CDR2 FQGTGA. The CDR3 loop is CASSFTSGTPVSNNEQYF. The CDR3 nucleotides are TGTGCCAGCAGCTTTACCTCCGGGACGCCAGTGAGTAACAACGAGCAGTACTTC.

This chain uses TRBV7-2 with TRBJ2-5, with 8 positions matching TRBD2. Trimming at V came to 6 bases and at J to 5 bases, leaving 11 bases not matched to a gene. Germline CDR1 reads SGHTA; CDR2 reads FQGNSA. This CDR3 has 15 amino acids. CDR3 coding DNA: TGTGCCAGCAGAACACAACCGGGACTAGTTGAGACCCAGTACTTC. It yields the protein CASRTQPGLVETQYF. Drawing the rest from reference TRBV7-2 and TRBJ2-5, the complete variable domain is GAGVSQSPSNKVTEKGKDVELRCDPISGHTALYWYRQSLGQGLEFLIYFQGNSAPDKSGLPSDRFSAERTGGSVSTLTIQRTQQEDSAVYLCASRTQPGLVETQYFGPGTRLLVL.

The rearrangement uses TRBV11-2 and TRBJ2-7; D might be TRBD2 (5 bases). Trimming stripped 3 bases from V and 0 bases from J, with 12 bases between. Germline lookup yields CDR1 SGHAT and CDR2 FQNNGV. This CDR3 is built from 15 residues. The CDR3 region is CASSLFKRNSYEQYF. DNA for the CDR3: TGTGCCAGCAGCTTGTTCAAGCGGAACTCCTACGAGCAGTACTTC.

The chain has TRBV4-3 and TRBJ2-1; TRBD2 agrees at 13 bases. The J call may be faulty, since TRBJ2-7 better matches the DNA end. The CDR3 runs 20 residues. Looked up from germline, CDR1 is LGHNA and CDR2 is YSLEER. This chain's CDR3 is CASSQDLPSTSGRHYNEQYF. The DNA for the CDR3 is TGCGCCAGCAGCCAAGATCTTCCTTCGACTAGCGGGAGGCATTACAATGAGCAGTACTTC.

The chain carries TRBV25-1 and TRBJ1-2; D perhaps matches TRBD1 (6 bases). This CDR3 spans 14 amino acids. The germline V and J ends were trimmed by 0 bases and 1 base, with 6 bases remaining between them. Germline CDR1 MGHDK, CDR2 SYGVNS. CDR3 region: CASSEYRGNYGYTF. The CDR3 nucleotides are TGTGCCAGCAGTGAATACAGGGGTAACTATGGCTACACCTTC.

This chain joins TRBV11-3 and TRBJ2-1, with D unresolved. Trimming took off 1 base at V and 7 bases at J, with 11 bases between the two ends. The CDR3 contains 14 residues. CDR1 is SGHNT and CDR2 is YENEEA in the germline V gene. The CDR3 DNA is TGTGCCAGCAGCTTAGGATACGATGGGAATGAGCAGTTCTTC. The encoded protein is CASSLGYDGNEQFF.

The sample holds a few counts of this clonotype. The chain links TRBV27 to TRBJ2-7; the D gene could be TRBD1 or TRBD2 (5 bases each). Trimming pared 6 bases from V and 5 bases from J, leaving 17 bases between. Germline CDR1 is MNHEY and CDR2 is SMNVEV (reference sequence). This CDR3 region has 14 residues. The CDR3 coding sequence is TGTGCCAGCAGAGGGGCAGGGCGGGTCGACGAGCAGTACTTC. This gives the protein CASRGAGRVDEQYF.

The V gene is TRBV27, the J gene TRBJ2-5; TRBD1 is a possible D gene (5 bases). V was trimmed by 6 bases and J by 2 bases, leaving 13 bases between them. From germline, CDR1 is MNHEY and CDR2 SMNVEV (reference sequence). The CDR3 extends over 14 amino acids. CDR3 sequence (DNA): TGTGCCAGCAGGAGACAGAACACTCAAGAGACCCAGTACTTC. Translating it yields CASRRQNTQETQYF.

The V and J genes are TRBV7-9 and TRBJ2-1; 7 positions match TRBD1. From germline, CDR1 is SEHNR and CDR2 FQNEAQ (reference sequence). The CDR3 loop spans 14 amino acids. Trimming cost V 5 bases and J 4 bases; bases outside gene matches: 5. The CDR3 DNA reads as TGTGCCAGCAGCAATAACAGGGGATACAATGAGCAGTTCTTC. Residues: CASSNNRGYNEQFF.

This clonotype was seen a single time. The J gene is TRBJ1-6, the V gene TRBV6-5, with unresolved D. V lost 6 bases and J 12 bases, leaving 15 bases between the germline ends. This CDR3 is 13 amino acids long. The germline gives CDR1 MNHEY, CDR2 SVGAGI. The chain's CDR3 is CASRQTPAEPLHF. The CDR3 DNA is TGTGCCAGCAGACAAACTCCCGCAGAACCCCTCCACTTT.

This clonotype was seen only a few times. The CDR3 DNA sequence: TGCAGTGCTAGAGATCAGTCGTCCAGGATCCAGACCCAGTACTTC. Translated, it gives CSARDQSSRIQTQYF. The rearrangement joins TRBV20-1 to TRBJ2-5; D is unresolved. This CDR3 comprises 15 residues. V dropped 0 bases and J dropped 6 bases, with 17 bases sitting between them. Germline V gene data show CDR1 as DFQATT and CDR2 as SNEGSKA (reference sequence).

Turning to this clonotype: An end of the junction does not agree with germline; a read error may underlie this. V gene TRBV12-3 or TRBV12-4 combines with J gene TRBJ1-5; D might be TRBD1 (5 bases). The CDR3 consists of 17 residues. The chain's CDR3 is CASSTKSQGNPGQPQHF. The CDR3 DNA sequence: TGTGCCAGCAGTACCAAGTCCCAGGGAAACCCGGGGCAGCCTCAGCATTTT.

The V and J genes are TRBV20-1 and TRBJ2-1, with D perhaps TRBD2 (5 bases). Per germline, CDR1 DFQATT and CDR2 SNEGSKA (reference sequence). There are 16 residues in the CDR3. Between the trimmed V and J ends, which lost 0 bases and 1 base, there was a span of 13 bases. CDR3 sequence reads: CSARDGRGRSYNEQFF. CDR3 sequence (DNA): TGCAGTGCTAGAGATGGCCGGGGTCGATCCTACAATGAGCAGTTCTTC.

The V and J genes are TRBV6-2 or TRBV6-3 and TRBJ2-4; TRBD2 matches 7 bases. This CDR3 has 16 amino acids. V lost 6 bases, J lost 0 bases, and 8 bases stayed unmatched. Germline V CDR1 and CDR2: MNHEY, SVGEGT. In DNA, the CDR3 is TGTGCCAGCAGCTACGGCAGGGAGGGAGCCAAAAACATTCAGTACTTC. Amino acid sequence: CASSYGREGAKNIQYF.

This clonotype has just a few counts. The V gene is TRBV7-8, the J gene TRBJ2-7; 7 positions match TRBD1. The CDR3 is 20 residues long. V trimming: 1 base; J trimming: 1 base; junction bases outside the gene matches: 19. The germline V gene has CDR1 SGHVS and CDR2 FQNEAQ. The CDR3 spells CASSLGPWVAKVQGSYEQYF. CDR3 in DNA: TGTGCCAGCAGCTTAGGACCCTGGGTCGCTAAGGTACAGGGGTCCTACGAGCAGTACTTC.

The V gene is TRBV29-1, the J gene TRBJ2-4; possible D gene TRBD1, 6 bases. CDR1 and CDR2 (germline): SQVTM, ANQGSEA. The CDR3 covers 15 residues. The ends were cut back, 6 bases at V and 1 base at J, with 16 bases in the middle. The CDR3 DNA sequence: TGCAGCGTGCAGACAGGAGAGGAGGCCAAAAACATTCAGTACTTC. Translating gives CSVQTGEEAKNIQYF.

The chain is built from TRBV15 and TRBJ2-4, with D maybe TRBD2 (6 bases). The CDR3 has 18 residues. Trimming shortened V by 3 bases and J by 0 bases, and 18 bases separated the two germline ends. Germline-derived CDR1 and CDR2 are LNHNV and YYDKDF (reference sequence). CDR3 DNA: TGTGCCACCAGCAGTAGTTCGGAGGGACTTCTAGCCAAAAACATTCAGTACTTC. Protein: CATSSSSEGLLAKNIQYF.